Listed below are T cell receptor beta chains from one sample, sequenced in a study of OX40 agonist ivuxolimab in advanced cancers. Sequencing was performed with immunoSEQ multiplex PCR; in TCRdb, only in-frame clones are kept and a portion is missing. The data hold over 30,000 clones, with around 90% observed a single time. Here the sequenced sample was CD4+ or CD8+ T cells sorted from blood, taken in a trial of the OX40 agonist ivuxolimab. All receptors come from an adult with an advanced solid tumor such as melanoma, head and neck, liver or kidney cancer. Each CDR3 is given with its conserved first and last residue. Each record gives: V gene, CDR3 length, J gene, CDR3 protein.

>TRBV30|14|TRBJ1-6
CAWSAGGRNSPLHF
>TRBV7-9|15|TRBJ1-4
CASSYLSRLPEKLFF
>TRBV7-2|14|TRBJ1-2
CASSMTGGQIGYTF
>TRBV2|13|TRBJ1-1
CASFGEPNTEAFF
>TRBV10-3|18|TRBJ1-2
CAIRSPGTGGIELAGYTF
>TRBV30|14|TRBJ1-2
CAWSRRGDLYGYTF
>TRBV27|13|TRBJ2-3
CASSSADTDTQYF
>TRBV6-6|14|TRBJ1-6
CASSYSLMVNALHF
>TRBV7-9|16|TRBJ2-1
CASSLARTGQYNEQFF
>TRBV28|15|TRBJ1-2
CASSLLGTANYGYTF
>TRBV5-1|14|TRBJ2-1
CASSLHGGVGEQFF
>TRBV28|14|TRBJ2-2
CAIEPASNTGELFF
>TRBV7-9|15|.
CASSLAMGRGDEQYF
>TRBV13|15|TRBJ2-3
CASSLALGGTDTQYF
>TRBV27|13|TRBJ2-7
CATRGRTSYEQYF
>TRBV5-1|14|TRBJ2-2
CASSLLAVGGELFF
>TRBV5-1|15|TRBJ2-3
CASRGETPSTDTQYF
>TRBV19|18|TRBJ1-1
CASSIDPRQGFPNTEAFF
>TRBV28|15|TRBJ2-1
CASSSPTGMVNEQFF
>TRBV4-1|15|TRBJ1-6
CASSQATDPNSPLHF
>TRBV5-6|15|TRBJ1-5
CASSFRSGANQPQHF
>TRBV11-1|15|TRBJ2-7
CASSLEQAASYEQYF
>TRBV7-9|14|TRBJ1-2
CASSLGGTGYGYTF
>TRBV5-1|12|TRBJ2-1
CASSSRLGEQFF
>TRBV4-1|16|.
CASSQDLALTFYEQYF
>TRBV6-1|15|TRBJ2-7
CASSGTSGGAWEQYF
>TRBV5-5|14|TRBJ1-2
CASSFERGQVGYTF
>TRBV6-1|15|TRBJ1-2
CASTDGLPALYGYTF
>TRBV27|14|TRBJ2-1
CASSLWGGRNEQFF
>TRBV4-1|14|TRBJ1-1
CASSQGVRDTEAFF
>TRBV5-6|14|TRBJ2-7
CASSYGTGGYEQYF
>TRBV4-2|15|TRBJ1-4
CASSPEQGRREKLFF
>TRBV28|15|TRBJ1-2
CASSSGQGFGYGYTF
>TRBV28|14|TRBJ1-2
CASSRTTSNYGYTF
>TRBV9|15|TRBJ2-3
CASSAQGATTDTQYF
>TRBV6-1|15|TRBJ2-7
CASSNPGRGRYEQYF
>TRBV28|16|TRBJ2-1
CASTILAGVGYNEQFF
>TRBV2|12|TRBJ1-1
CASSVQNTEAFF
>TRBV30|15|TRBJ2-7
CAWTPAGGLTYEQYF
>TRBV30|13|TRBJ1-4
CAWATGLREKLFF
>TRBV5-4|14|TRBJ2-3
CASSRRDSTDTQYF
>TRBV30|14|TRBJ1-2
CALTLDRLFIGYTF
>TRBV19|14|TRBJ2-1
CASRQTSGKGEQFF
>TRBV6-4|18|TRBJ2-1
CASSDKELRGNFYNEQFF
>TRBV15|14|TRBJ1-1
CATSREYGNTEAFF
>TRBV6-1|15|TRBJ1-5
CASSESTGMAQPQHF
>TRBV6-5|16|TRBJ1-6
CASSYSSIRRDSPLHF